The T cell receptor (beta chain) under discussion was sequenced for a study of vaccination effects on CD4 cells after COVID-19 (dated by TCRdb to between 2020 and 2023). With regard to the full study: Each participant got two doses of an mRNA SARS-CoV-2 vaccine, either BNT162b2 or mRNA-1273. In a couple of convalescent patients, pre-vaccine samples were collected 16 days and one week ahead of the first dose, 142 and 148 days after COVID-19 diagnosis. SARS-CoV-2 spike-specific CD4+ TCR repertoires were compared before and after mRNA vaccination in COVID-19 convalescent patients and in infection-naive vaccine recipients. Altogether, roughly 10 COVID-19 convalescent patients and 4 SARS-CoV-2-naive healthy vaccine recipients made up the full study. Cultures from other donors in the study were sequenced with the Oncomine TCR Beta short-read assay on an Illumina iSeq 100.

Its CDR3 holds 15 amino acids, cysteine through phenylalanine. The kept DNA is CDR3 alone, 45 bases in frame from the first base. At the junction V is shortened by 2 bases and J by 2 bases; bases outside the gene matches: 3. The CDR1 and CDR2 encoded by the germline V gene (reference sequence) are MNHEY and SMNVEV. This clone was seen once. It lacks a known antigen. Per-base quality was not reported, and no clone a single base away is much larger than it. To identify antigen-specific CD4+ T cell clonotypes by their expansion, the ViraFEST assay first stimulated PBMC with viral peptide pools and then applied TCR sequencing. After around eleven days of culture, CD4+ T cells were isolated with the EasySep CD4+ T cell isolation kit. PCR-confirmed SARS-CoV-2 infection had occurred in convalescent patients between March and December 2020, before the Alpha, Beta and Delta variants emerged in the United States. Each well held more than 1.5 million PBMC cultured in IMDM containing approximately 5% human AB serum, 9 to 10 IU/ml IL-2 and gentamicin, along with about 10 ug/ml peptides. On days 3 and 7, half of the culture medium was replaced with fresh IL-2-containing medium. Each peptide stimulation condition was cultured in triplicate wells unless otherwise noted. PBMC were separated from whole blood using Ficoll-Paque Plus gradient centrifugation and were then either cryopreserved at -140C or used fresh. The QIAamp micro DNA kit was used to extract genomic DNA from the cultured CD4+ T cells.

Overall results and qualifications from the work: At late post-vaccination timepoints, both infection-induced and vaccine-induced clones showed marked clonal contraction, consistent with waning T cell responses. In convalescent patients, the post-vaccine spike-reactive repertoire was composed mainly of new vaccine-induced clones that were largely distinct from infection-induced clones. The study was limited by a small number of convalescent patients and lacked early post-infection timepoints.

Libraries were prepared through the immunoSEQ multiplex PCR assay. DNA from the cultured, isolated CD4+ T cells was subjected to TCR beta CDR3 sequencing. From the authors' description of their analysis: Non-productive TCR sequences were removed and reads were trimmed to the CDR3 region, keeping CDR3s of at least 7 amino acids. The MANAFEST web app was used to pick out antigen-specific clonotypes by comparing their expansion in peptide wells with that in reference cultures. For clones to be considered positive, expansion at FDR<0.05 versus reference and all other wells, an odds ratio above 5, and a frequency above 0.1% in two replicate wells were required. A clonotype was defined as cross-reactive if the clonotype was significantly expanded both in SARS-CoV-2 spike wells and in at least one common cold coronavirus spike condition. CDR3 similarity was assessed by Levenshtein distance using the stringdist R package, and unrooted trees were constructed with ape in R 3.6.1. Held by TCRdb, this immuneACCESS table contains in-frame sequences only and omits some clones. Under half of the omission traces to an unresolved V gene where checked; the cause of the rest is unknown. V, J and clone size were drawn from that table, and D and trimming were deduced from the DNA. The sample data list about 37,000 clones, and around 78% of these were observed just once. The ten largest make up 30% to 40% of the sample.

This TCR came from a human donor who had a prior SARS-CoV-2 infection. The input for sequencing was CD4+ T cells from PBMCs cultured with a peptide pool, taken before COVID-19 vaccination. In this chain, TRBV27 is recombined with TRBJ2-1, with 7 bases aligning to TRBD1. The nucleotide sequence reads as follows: TGTGCCAGCAGTTTAGAGGGGGCTACCTACAATGAGCAGTTCTTC. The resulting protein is CASSLEGATYNEQFF.